This TCR beta chain derives from a study of T-cell memory formation after mild COVID-19. Whole-study findings and limits: SARS-CoV-2 specificity was not confirmed for second-wave clones peaking on day 37. There was a balanced CD4/CD8 profile in clones contracting day 15 to 85, and later expanders leaned CD4+. Clones that contracted clustered mainly in CM and EM if CD4+ and in EMRA if CD8+.

Germline CDR1 is SGHAT and CDR2 is FQNNGV. J was trimmed by 0 bases and V by 4 bases; bases with no gene match: 1. There are 15 residues in the CDR3. On this clonotype itself: What it binds is not known.

Each CDR3 protein is one row after TCRdb ran MiXCR on the 5' RACE reads. The table includes a few hundred thousand distinct CDR3 sequences, around 8% detected once. The V and J genes are TRBV11-2 and TRBJ1-2, with 11 bases fitting TRBD1. The sequenced sample was PBMCs or a T cell subset sorted from them (not recorded which). This TCR was sampled from a man aged 18-30 years who had mild COVID-19 (a few samples of this study predate the infection). Cell type and time point are not known. CDR3 in DNA: TGTGCCAGCAGCTGGGGACAGGGGGCTAACTATGGCTACACCTTC. This gives the protein CASSWGQGANYGYTF.